This T cell receptor (beta chain) was sequenced for a study of blood T cell repertoires in COVID-19. Overall study: Acute and convalescent COVID-19 specimens originated in the United States, Italy and Spain.

As regards this clone: Compared with germline, one end of the junction differs, possibly owing to a read error.

The CDR3 is 15 residues long. CDR1 is MNHEY, CDR2 SVGAGI, per germline. Original processing notes: Estimates of nucleated cell counts were drawn from the amplification of reference gene primers. Profiling relied on immunoSEQ multiplex PCR, and the TCRdb table lists in-frame clones only, not all of them. That table gives V, J and clone size, and the DNA gave D and trimming. The sample carries some 100,000 clones, 88% recorded once. Material: peripheral blood. The chain joins TRBV6-5 to TRBJ1-6; 9 bases are shared with TRBD1. The clonotype was recovered from a woman aged 55-69 years with acute or convalescent COVID-19. The CDR3 DNA reads as TGTGCCAGCAGATACTCTGGACAGGGGAATTCACCCCTCCACTTT. Amino acids: CASRYSGQGNSPLHF.